A single sample gave rise to the 13 T cell receptor beta chains below, sequenced in a study of OX40 agonist ivuxolimab in advanced cancers. Clones were read by immunoSEQ multiplex PCR, and TCRdb kept only the in-frame ones, dropping some. Here the sample spans 95,000 or so clones, about 91% being singletons. The sequences come from CD4+ or CD8+ T cells sorted from blood, collected in a trial of the OX40 agonist ivuxolimab. These receptor sequences come from an adult with an advanced solid tumor such as melanoma, head and neck, liver or kidney cancer.

The CDR3, as DNA: TGTGCCAGCAGCCAAGATCTTAGTCGAGGCACAGATACGCAGTATTTT. This sequence encodes CASSQDLSRGTDTQYF. The chain employs TRBV14 and TRBJ2-3, with D unresolved. The V and J ends lost 0 bases and 1 base respectively, with 11 bases between them. Germline CDR1 SGHDN, CDR2 FVKESK. The CDR3 loop spans 16 amino acids.

The chain links TRBV5-1 to TRBJ2-7; TRBD1 agrees at 7 bases. The CDR3 contains 15 residues. Germline V gene sequence: CDR1 SGHRS, CDR2 YFSETQ. The V gene end was trimmed by 4 bases and the J gene end by 1 base; junction bases not matched to a gene: 8. CDR3 DNA: TGCGCCAGCAGCGTCGACAGGGCAACTTCCTACGAGCAGTACTTC. Protein product: CASSVDRATSYEQYF. The variable domain in full, with the rest retrieved from reference TRBV5-1 and TRBJ2-7, is KAGVTQTPRYLIKTRGQQVTLSCSPISGHRSVSWYQQTPGQGLQFLFEYFSETQRNKGNFPGRFSGRQFSNSRSEMNVSTLELGDSALYLCASSVDRATSYEQYFGPGTRLTVT.

J is TRBJ1-6 and V is TRBV5-1; D ambiguous. V was clipped by 4 bases and J by 9 bases, with 14 bases between them. This CDR3 is built from 14 residues. Per germline, CDR1 SGHRS and CDR2 YFSETQ. CDR3 in amino acids: CASSLNDRASPLHF. The CDR3 DNA sequence: TGCGCCAGCAGCCTGAATGACCGGGCTTCACCCCTCCACTTT.

The V and J genes are TRBV18 and TRBJ2-3; weak D call: TRBD2 (6 bases). Germline CDR1 and CDR2: KGHSH and LQKENI. The CDR3 spans 12 residues. The V gene lost 4 bases and the J gene lost 6 bases, with 8 bases spanning the gap. The chain's CDR3 is CASSQGTDTQYF. The CDR3 DNA is TGTGCCAGCTCACAGGGGACTGATACGCAGTATTTT.

The chain joins TRBV5-1 to TRBJ2-1; TRBD2 is a possible D gene (5 bases). The CDR3 loop spans 14 amino acids. Trimming pared 1 base from V and 5 bases from J, leaving 10 bases between. CDR1 and CDR2 from the germline V gene are SGHRS and YFSETQ. CDR3 protein: CASSLRERNNEQFF. CDR3 sequence (DNA): TGCGCCAGCAGCTTGAGGGAGAGGAACAATGAGCAGTTCTTC.

CDR3 in DNA: TGTGCCAGCAGCTTGGCAGGGCAGAACACTGAAGCTTTCTTT. This gives the protein CASSLAGQNTEAFF. The chain is built from TRBV7-3 and TRBJ1-1, with D possibly being TRBD1 (5 bases). This CDR3 comprises 14 residues. CDR1 and CDR2 (germline): SGHTA, FQGTGA. Trimming removed 3 bases from V and 1 base from J, with 9 bases in between.

This sequence joins TRBV18 and TRBJ2-1; no firm D call. Germline CDR1 KGHSH, CDR2 LQKENI. The CDR3 loop spans 15 amino acids. V was trimmed by 3 bases and J by 0 bases, leaving 9 bases between them. CDR3 nucleotide sequence: TGTGCCAGCTCACCTCTGGAGAGCTCCTACAATGAGCAGTTCTTC. Its translation: CASSPLESSYNEQFF.

The gene calls are TRBV7-9 and TRBJ2-2; TRBD1 might be the D (5 bases). V was clipped by 5 bases and J by 6 bases, with 7 bases between them. The CDR3 extends over 12 amino acids. Germline CDR1 SEHNR, CDR2 FQNEAQ (reference sequence). For the CDR3, the DNA is TGTGCCAGCAGCCAGGGTCCCGGGGAGCTGTTTTTT. Residues: CASSQGPGELFF.

The V call is TRBV18, the J call TRBJ1-1; D is perhaps TRBD1 (5 bases). From germline, CDR1 is KGHSH and CDR2 LQKENI. The CDR3 has 14 amino acids. The V gene lost 4 bases and the J gene lost 7 bases, with 16 bases spanning the gap. CDR3: CASSLGTTGGEAFF. The CDR3 DNA is TGTGCCAGCTCACTTGGAACGACCGGGGGTGAAGCTTTCTTT. Looking up the rest from reference TRBV18 and TRBJ1-1 gives the full variable domain: NAGVMQNPRHLVRRRGQEARLRCSPMKGHSHVYWYRQLPEEGLKFMVYLQKENIIDESGMPKERFSAEFPKEGPSILRIQQVVRGDSAAYFCASSLGTTGGEAFFGQGTRLTVV.

The genes are TRBV7-6 and TRBJ2-5, with 7 positions matching TRBD1. This CDR3 is built from 15 residues. The trim removed 3 bases at V and 0 bases at J, leaving 4 bases unmatched. Per the germline V gene, CDR1 is SGHVS and CDR2 is FNYEAQ. DNA for the CDR3: TGTGCCAGCAGCTTTGTGGGACAGAACCAAGAGACCCAGTACTTC. It encodes CASSFVGQNQETQYF. Together with reference TRBV7-6 and TRBJ2-5, the CDR3 gives the full variable domain: GAGVSQSPRYKVTKRGQDVALRCDPISGHVSLYWYRQALGQGPEFLTYFNYEAQQDKSGLPNDRFSAERPEGSISTLTIQRTEQRDSAMYRCASSFVGQNQETQYFGPGTRLLVL.

This chain joins TRBV7-3 and TRBJ1-1; maybe TRBD1 (5 bases). Trimming shortened V by 5 bases and J by 3 bases, and 10 bases separated the two germline ends. Looked up from germline, CDR1 is SGHTA and CDR2 is FQGTGA. The CDR3 consists of 13 residues. CDR3 protein: CASSQQEDTEAFF. CDR3 sequence (DNA): TGTGCCAGCAGCCAACAGGAGGACACTGAAGCTTTCTTT. The complete variable domain, with remaining parts taken from reference TRBV7-3 and TRBJ1-1, reads GAGVSQTPSNKVTEKGKYVELRCDPISGHTALYWYRQSLGQGPEFLIYFQGTGAADDSGLPNDRFFAVRPEGSVSTLKIQRTERGDSAVYLCASSQQEDTEAFFGQGTRLTVV.

The chain joins TRBV9 to TRBJ2-2, with TRBD2 matching 9 bases. J gave up 0 bases and V 2 bases, and 2 bases lay outside the gene matches. CDR1 and CDR2 from the germline V gene are SGDLS and YYNGEE. The CDR3 is 16 amino acids. The CDR3 DNA reads TGTGCCAGCAGCGTTAGCGGGAGCGCGAACACCGGGGAGCTGTTTTTT. This encodes CASSVSGSANTGELFF.

The J gene is TRBJ2-5, the V gene TRBV29-1, with a weak D call TRBD1 (7 bases). Germline V gene lookup returns CDR1 SQVTM and CDR2 ANQGSEA. This CDR3 spans 13 amino acids. With 6 bases removed from V and 2 bases from J, the gap between germline ends came to 13 bases. CDR3 in DNA: TGCAGCGTCAGGGGGGCAGGGCAAGAGACCCAGTACTTC. Its protein is CSVRGAGQETQYF. The whole variable domain, filled in from reference TRBV29-1 and TRBJ2-5, reads SAVISQKPSRDICQRGTSLTIQCQVDSQVTMMFWYRQQPGQSLTLIATANQGSEATYESGFVIDKFPISRPNLTFSTLTVSNMSPEDSSIYLCSVRGAGQETQYFGPGTRLLVL.